The 29 T cell receptor beta chains below all came from one sample that was sequenced in a study of T cells in localized non-small cell lung cancer. Assay used: immunoSEQ multiplex PCR; TCRdb lists only in-frame clones, some missing. The table shows about 24,000 clones, with around 86% occurring only once. Specimen: peripheral blood, collected before any cancer treatment. The receptors were gathered from a man aged 40 to 70 with stage I squamous cell lung carcinoma.

V and J are TRBV5-1 and TRBJ2-7; D may correspond to TRBD1 or TRBD2 (6 bases each). Germline CDR1 reads SGHRS; CDR2 reads YFSETQ. The CDR3 runs to 13 residues. V was cut by 2 bases and J by 5 bases, with 11 bases left in between. The CDR3 loop reads CASSFMGGNEQYF. The DNA for the CDR3 is TGCGCCAGCAGCTTTATGGGGGGCAACGAGCAGTACTTC.

The genes are TRBV4-1 and TRBJ1-4; 8 nucleotides match TRBD1. Germline lookup yields CDR1 MGHRA and CDR2 YSYEKL. Trimming at V came to 5 bases and at J to 5 bases, leaving 7 bases not matched to a gene. This CDR3 comprises 15 residues. CDR3 DNA: TGCGCCAGCAGCATCCCGGGACAGGAGAATGAAAAACTGTTTTTT. The encoded protein is CASSIPGQENEKLFF.

The chain combines TRBV7-9 with TRBJ1-3; 7 bases fit TRBD1. Germline V lookup: CDR1 SEHNR, CDR2 FQNEAQ (reference sequence). There are 16 residues in the CDR3. V lost 7 bases to trimming and J lost 4 bases; unmatched junction nucleotides: 13. CDR3 DNA sequence: TGTGCCAGCACCCGCGACGGACAGGTCGGGGGAAACACCATATATTTT. Protein sequence: CASTRDGQVGGNTIYF. Filled out from reference TRBV7-9 and TRBJ1-3, the complete variable domain reads DTGVSQNPRHKITKRGQNVTFRCDPISEHNRLYWYRQTLGQGPEFLTYFQNEAQLEKSRLLSDRFSAERPKGSFSTLEIQRTEQGDSAMYLCASTRDGQVGGNTIYFGEGSWLTVV.

Only a few counts were recorded for this clone. V usage is TRBV19 and J usage is TRBJ1-6, with D possibly matching TRBD1 (6 bases). Trimming removed 3 bases from V and 8 bases from J, with 11 bases in between. The CDR3 covers 14 residues. Germline-derived CDR1 and CDR2 are LNHDA and SQIVND (reference sequence). The CDR3 loop reads CASSIDRYDSPLHF. In nucleotides, the CDR3 is TGTGCCAGTAGTATTGACAGGTACGATTCACCCCTCCACTTT.

This chain links TRBV10-1 with TRBJ1-2, with unresolved D. Germline values: CDR1 WNHNN, CDR2 SYGVQD (reference sequence). The ends were cut back, 10 bases at V and 3 bases at J, with 15 bases in the middle. The CDR3 extends over 13 amino acids. In nucleotides, the CDR3 is TGCGCCACCGAAGGTGGGGAGGACTATGGCTACACCTTC. It is translated as CATEGGEDYGYTF.

The rearrangement links TRBV2 to TRBJ2-5, with TRBD1 identical over 7 bases. In germline, CDR1 is SNHLY, CDR2 FYNNEI. This CDR3 has 14 amino acids. Losses at the gene ends were 5 bases for V and 2 bases for J; bases not matched to a gene: 5. The CDR3: CASSRQGPQETQYF. CDR3 in DNA: TGTGCCAGCAGTCGACAGGGCCCTCAAGAGACCCAGTACTTC.

The rearrangement uses TRBV2 and TRBJ1-2; 8 bases line up with TRBD1. The germline V gene has CDR1 SNHLY and CDR2 FYNNEI. The CDR3 runs to 13 residues. Trimming at V came to 5 bases and at J to 4 bases, leaving 3 bases not matched to a gene. The DNA of the CDR3 is TGTGCCAGCAGTATAGGACAGGGCTATGGCTACACCTTC. Protein: CASSIGQGYGYTF.

The genes are TRBV18 and TRBJ2-3, with 9 bases lining up with TRBD2. Germline trimming cut 1 base from V and 1 base from J; bases unmatched to any gene: 3. The germline V gene has CDR1 KGHSH and CDR2 LQKENI. CDR3 length equals 16 residues. As DNA, the CDR3 is TGTGCCAGCTCACCACTAGCGGGGGCCCGCACAGATACGCAGTATTTT. It encodes CASSPLAGARTDTQYF.

V usage is TRBV29-1 and J usage is TRBJ2-5; TRBD2 agrees at 7 bases. Germline lookup yields CDR1 SQVTM and CDR2 ANQGSEA. Trimming cost V 5 bases and J 2 bases; bases outside gene matches: 8. The CDR3 runs to 14 residues. The CDR3 region has the DNA TGCAGCGTTCCCTCGGAGCGGGGACAAGAGACCCAGTACTTC. It is translated as CSVPSERGQETQYF.

In its sample, this clone was seen a few times. This chain uses TRBV19 with TRBJ1-5, with D possibly TRBD1 on 6 matching bases. CDR3 length equals 16 residues. The germline CDR1 and CDR2 sequences are LNHDA and SQIVND (reference sequence). With 4 bases removed from V and 1 base from J, the gap between germline ends came to 14 bases. CDR3 sequence reads: CASSTDDRPSNQPQHF. The CDR3 DNA is TGTGCCAGTAGTACTGATGACAGGCCGAGCAATCAGCCCCAGCATTTT. Variable domain in full (rest from reference TRBV19 and TRBJ1-5): DGGITQSPKYLFRKEGQNVTLSCEQNLNHDAMYWYRQDPGQGLRLIYYSQIVNDFQKGDIAEGYSVSREKKESFPLTVTSAQKNPTAFYLCASSTDDRPSNQPQHFGDGTRLSIL.

This chain uses TRBV14 with TRBJ2-3, with no clear D. In germline, CDR1 is SGHDN, CDR2 FVKESK. V was trimmed by 2 bases and J by 8 bases, leaving 8 bases between them. The CDR3 is 12 amino acids. CDR3 residues: CASSQSKVTQYF. The DNA for the CDR3 is TGTGCCAGCAGCCAATCGAAGGTTACGCAGTATTTT.

J is TRBJ2-7 and V is TRBV5-4; perhaps TRBD2 as D (5 bases). This CDR3 is built from 15 residues. The ends were cut back, 1 base at V and 4 bases at J, with 15 bases in the middle. Germline V gives CDR1 SGHNT, CDR2 YYREEE (reference sequence). CDR3 nucleotides: TGTGCCAGCAGCTTGTCAGCCGGCACGGGGTACGAGCAGTACTTC. Its protein is CASSLSAGTGYEQYF.

The gene calls are TRBV28 and TRBJ1-4; 9 nucleotides match TRBD1. The CDR3 length is 13 residues. V trimming: 9 bases; J trimming: 5 bases; junction bases outside the gene matches: 4. Germline V gene lookup returns CDR1 MDHEN and CDR2 SYDVKM. The CDR3 protein is CASRTGANEKLFF. CDR3 nucleotide sequence: TGTGCCAGTCGGACAGGGGCAAATGAAAAACTGTTTTTT.

The V and J genes are TRBV5-1 and TRBJ1-4, with D possibly matching TRBD1 (5 bases). This CDR3 region has 14 residues. The V end was cut by 4 bases, the J end by 0 bases, with 7 bases between. In germline, CDR1 is SGHRS, CDR2 YFSETQ. The CDR3 DNA reads as TGCGCCAGCAGCCAGGGTGCAACTAATGAAAAACTGTTTTTT. This encodes CASSQGATNEKLFF.

The chain recombines TRBV29-1 with TRBJ2-7, with TRBD2 matching 9 bases. The CDR3 contains 13 residues. The V segment lost 2 bases and the J segment 6 bases; nucleotides outside the gene matches: 5. Germline loops: CDR1 SQVTM, CDR2 ANQGSEA. In DNA form, the CDR3 reads TGCAGCGTTGAACGCGGGGGGGCGTCCGAGCAGTACTTC. Translation: CSVERGGASEQYF.

This rearrangement joins TRBV28 to TRBJ2-5; TRBD1 agrees at 9 bases. V shed 7 bases, J shed 1 base, and the junction held 7 bases outside the gene matches. The germline V gene has CDR1 MDHEN and CDR2 SYDVKM. The CDR3 runs 15 residues. The CDR3 DNA reads as TGTGCCAGCACCAAAGTGGGACAGGGCCAAGAGACCCAGTACTTC. It is translated as CASTKVGQGQETQYF. The variable domain in full, with the rest retrieved from reference TRBV28 and TRBJ2-5, is DVKVTQSSRYLVKRTGEKVFLECVQDMDHENMFWYRQDPGLGLRLIYFSYDVKMKEKGDIPEGYSVSREKKERFSLILESASTNQTSMYLCASTKVGQGQETQYFGPGTRLLVL.

Only one count was recorded for this clone. This chain links TRBV19 with TRBJ1-1; D is unclear. This CDR3 spans 15 amino acids. Trimming removed 3 bases at V and 0 bases at J, with 11 bases between. Germline lookup yields CDR1 LNHDA and CDR2 SQIVND (reference sequence). The CDR3 DNA is TGTGCCAGTAGTATCGGACTCTACATGAACACTGAAGCTTTCTTT. Protein: CASSIGLYMNTEAFF. Full variable domain (remainder filled in from reference TRBV19 and TRBJ1-1): DGGITQSPKYLFRKEGQNVTLSCEQNLNHDAMYWYRQDPGQGLRLIYYSQIVNDFQKGDIAEGYSVSREKKESFPLTVTSAQKNPTAFYLCASSIGLYMNTEAFFGQGTRLTVV.

CDR3 region: CAWSVSLGEQYF. The CDR3, as DNA: TGTGCCTGGAGTGTATCCCTCGGGGAGCAGTACTTC. The chain combines TRBV30 with TRBJ2-7; D is uncertain. V lost 0 bases, J lost 7 bases, and 10 bases lay in between. Germline V gene sequence: CDR1 GTSNPN, CDR2 SVGIG (reference sequence). The CDR3 contains 12 residues. Looking up the rest from reference TRBV30 and TRBJ2-7 gives the full variable domain: SQTIHQWPATLVQPVGSPLSLECTVEGTSNPNLYWYRQAAGRGLQLLFYSVGIGQISSEVPQNLSASRPQDRQFILSSKKLLLSDSGFYLCAWSVSLGEQYFGPGTRLTVT.

This chain connects TRBV7-9 to TRBJ2-7; no firm D call. V was pared by 4 bases and J by 6 bases, with 13 bases between. The CDR3 totals 13 residues. CDR1 and CDR2 (germline): SEHNR, FQNEAQ (reference sequence). The CDR3 nucleotides read TGTGCCAGCAGCTCTCTCTTGGGATTCGAGCAGTACTTC. It is translated as CASSSLLGFEQYF.

In its sample, this clone was seen a few times. The chain is built from TRBV4-2 and TRBJ2-2; 7 bases fit TRBD2. The ends lost 0 bases at V and 6 bases at J; junction bases unmatched: 7. The CDR3 spans 16 residues. Per the germline V gene, CDR1 is LGHNA and CDR2 is YNFKEQ. The CDR3 is CASSQDRASGAGELFF. The CDR3, as DNA: TGTGCCAGCAGCCAAGATCGGGCTAGCGGTGCCGGGGAGCTGTTTTTT.

This sequence joins TRBV2 and TRBJ2-7, with D possibly TRBD2 on 5 matching bases. The CDR3 totals 14 residues. V lost 6 bases, J lost 1 base, and 13 bases lay in between. Germline V gives CDR1 SNHLY, CDR2 FYNNEI. CDR3 sequence: CASSRRTESYEQYF. DNA of the CDR3: TGTGCCAGCAGCCGTCGGACTGAATCCTACGAGCAGTACTTC.

The chain combines TRBV7-9 with TRBJ1-2; a possible D gene is TRBD1 (6 bases). Germline lookup yields CDR1 SEHNR and CDR2 FQNEAQ (reference sequence). CDR3 length equals 14 residues. V dropped 4 bases and J dropped 5 bases, with 14 bases sitting between them. CDR3 DNA sequence: TGTGCCAGCAGCTCAGGGACTAGGGGGTATGGCTACACCTTC. Translating it yields CASSSGTRGYGYTF.

The chain employs TRBV28 and TRBJ1-5; no clear D. Per germline, CDR1 MDHEN and CDR2 SYDVKM. The length of the CDR3 is 13 residues. The V end was cut by 6 bases, the J end by 9 bases, with 15 bases between. CDR3 nucleotides: TGTGCCAGCAGCCCCCCTTTGGAGGTGCCCCAGCATTTT. Its translation: CASSPPLEVPQHF.

The CDR3 DNA reads TGTGCCAGCACGGGGACAGGCATCAATGAGCAGTTCTTC. Translating gives CASTGTGINEQFF. This rearrangement joins TRBV7-9 to TRBJ2-1, with 8 bases lining up with TRBD1. Trimming took 7 bases from V and 6 from J; bases not matched to a gene: 5. The V gene's germline CDR1 is SEHNR and CDR2 FQNEAQ (reference sequence). CDR3 length equals 13 residues.

The gene calls are TRBV11-2 and TRBJ2-3, with 11 bases that match TRBD2. Per germline, CDR1 SGHAT and CDR2 FQNNGV. V lost 2 bases and J lost 2; bases outside the gene matches: 3. The CDR3 spans 16 residues. CDR3 nucleotides: TGTGCCAGCAGCTTAAGACTAGCGGGGCCCACAGATACGCAGTATTTT. This gives the protein CASSLRLAGPTDTQYF.

In this sample, this clone turned up once. The chain carries TRBV4-2 and TRBJ2-7; D perhaps matches TRBD1 (6 bases). CDR3 length equals 13 residues. The V end was cut by 3 bases, the J end by 4 bases, with 10 bases between. Germline CDR1 reads LGHNA; CDR2 reads YNFKEQ. The CDR3 DNA reads as TGTGCCAGCAGCCAGACCAGGGGTTACGAGCAGTACTTC. Its translation is CASSQTRGYEQYF.

V and J are TRBV7-9 and TRBJ1-6; TRBD1 is a possible D gene (6 bases). CDR3 length: 17 amino acids. Germline V lookup: CDR1 SEHNR, CDR2 FQNEAQ (reference sequence). Trimming stripped 5 bases from V and 8 bases from J, with 22 bases between. Here the CDR3 DNA reads TGTGCCAGCAGCCCGGGGGCGCGTATTCCCGAAGATTCACCCCTCCACTTT. It is translated as CASSPGARIPEDSPLHF.

V gene TRBV27 combines with J gene TRBJ2-5; maybe TRBD2 (7 bases). The CDR3 consists of 15 residues. The ends were cut back, 0 bases at V and 1 base at J, with 9 bases in the middle. Germline CDR1 MNHEY, CDR2 SMNVEV (reference sequence). The CDR3 DNA sequence: TGTGCCAGCAGTTTATCGCGGGGGCCCCAAGAGACCCAGTACTTC. Amino acids: CASSLSRGPQETQYF.

Only one count was recorded for this clone. The chain carries TRBV18 and TRBJ2-1; D call uncertain. V shed 5 bases and J shed 7 bases, with 9 bases lying between them. This CDR3 has 12 residues. Germline CDR1 and CDR2: KGHSH and LQKENI. The CDR3 DNA follows: TGTGCCAGCTCAGACCCCTCGAATGAGCAGTTCTTC. Protein sequence: CASSDPSNEQFF.